The source of this T cell receptor (beta chain) is a study of spatial heterogeneity in lung cancer. MiXCR, run by TCRdb on the 5' RACE reads, gives a single entry per CDR3 protein. The table includes some 37,000 distinct CDR3 sequences, roughly 8% detected once. The germline V gene has CDR1 MNHEY and CDR2 SVGAGI. V gave up 3 bases and J gave up 6 bases; unmatched junction bases: 6. This CDR3 is built from 14 residues. The time point was: sample taken at primary tumor resection. No cell sorting; template was whole RNA from tumor, lung tissue or PBMC. This specimen consisted of PBMCs, obtained at surgery. The clonotype was recovered from a male donor with early-stage non-small cell lung cancer. V gene TRBV6-5 combines with J gene TRBJ2-7, with 9 bases identical to TRBD2. CDR3 DNA sequence: TGTGCCAGCAGTTATCTAGCGGGGCGGGGCGAGCAGTACTTC. It specifies CASSYLAGRGEQYF.